These 20 T cell receptor beta chains were sequenced from one sample in a study of cytomegalovirus exposure and HLA in healthy donors. The PCR had 60 Vbeta and 13 Jbeta primers. Generated by immunoSEQ multiplex PCR, the TCRdb table keeps only in-frame clones and is missing some. The sample table sets out roughly 120,000 clones. The sequencing sample was made of PBMCs. Every receptor here comes from a man in his late teens or twenties in good health and CMV-seronegative.

The genes are TRBV5-5 and TRBJ2-3; 9 bases are a match to TRBD1. Per germline, CDR1 SGHKS and CDR2 YYEKEE (reference sequence). The CDR3 sequence is 16 residues long. With 4 bases clipped from V and 3 bases from J, the junction kept 9 bases outside the gene matches. The CDR3 sequence: CASSTDPGTGTDTQYF. Here the CDR3 DNA reads TGTGCCAGCAGCACCGACCCCGGGACAGGGACAGATACGCAGTATTTT.

The V and J genes are TRBV6-1 and TRBJ1-5, with 7 bases matching TRBD1. The CDR3 has 15 amino acids. V was pared by 0 bases and J by 3 bases, with 2 bases of the junction left unmatched. Germline V lookup: CDR1 MNHNS, CDR2 SASEGT. CDR3 protein: CASSEATGTNQPQHF. The CDR3 nucleotides are TGTGCCAGCAGTGAAGCGACAGGGACCAATCAGCCCCAGCATTTT.

The chain is built from TRBV5-1 and TRBJ1-2; D is possibly TRBD1 (6 bases). Germline values: CDR1 SGHRS, CDR2 YFSETQ. V gave up 3 bases and J gave up 7 bases, with 13 bases separating them. The CDR3 covers 13 residues. This CDR3 is CASSSTGAGGYTF. The CDR3, as DNA: TGCGCCAGCAGCTCGACAGGTGCTGGTGGCTACACCTTC.

The chain has TRBV28 and TRBJ2-1, with D hard to call. The CDR3 is made up of 15 amino acids. CDR1 and CDR2 (germline): MDHEN, SYDVKM. V was pared by 8 bases and J by 9 bases, with 23 bases between. In DNA, the CDR3 is TGTGCCAGCCCCCCCCCAGGCAGGAATGTTGGTGAGCAGTTCTTC. Its translation is CASPPPGRNVGEQFF. Looking up the rest from reference TRBV28 and TRBJ2-1 gives the full variable domain: DVKVTQSSRYLVKRTGEKVFLECVQDMDHENMFWYRQDPGLGLRLIYFSYDVKMKEKGDIPEGYSVSREKKERFSLILESASTNQTSMYLCASPPPGRNVGEQFFGPGTRLTVL.

The chain uses TRBV19 and TRBJ1-1, with unresolved D. The CDR3 covers 11 residues. V gave up 6 bases and J gave up 6 bases, with 8 bases separating them. Germline V gives CDR1 LNHDA, CDR2 SQIVND (reference sequence). CDR3 DNA sequence: TGTGCCAGTAGCCCCGGAGCTGAAGCTTTCTTT. It translates to CASSPGAEAFF. Combining the CDR3 with reference TRBV19 and TRBJ1-1 gives the whole variable domain DGGITQSPKYLFRKEGQNVTLSCEQNLNHDAMYWYRQDPGQGLRLIYYSQIVNDFQKGDIAEGYSVSREKKESFPLTVTSAQKNPTAFYLCASSPGAEAFFGQGTRLTVV.

Notes on this clone: The junction shows a germline mismatch at one end, possibly a read error. The chain links TRBV6-5 to TRBJ1-1; the match to TRBD1 covers 8 bases. CDR1 is MNHEY and CDR2 is SVGAGI in the germline V gene. The CDR3 contains 14 residues. The CDR3 nucleotides read TGTGCCAGCAGCCGTGACAGGGGTTCGACTGGAGCTTTCTTT. It is translated as CASSRDRGSTGAFF.

The chain links TRBV5-6 to TRBJ1-1; D is undetermined. The CDR3 spans 13 residues. Germline V gene data show CDR1 as SGHDT and CDR2 as YYEEEE. Trimming cost V 4 bases and J 8 bases, with 15 bases left between them. In DNA form, the CDR3 reads TGTGCCAGCAGCCCTAAGGCGGGCAGAGAAGCTTTCTTT. It yields the protein CASSPKAGREAFF.

The V call is TRBV4-1, the J call TRBJ1-5, with 8 bases lining up with TRBD1. From germline, CDR1 is MGHRA and CDR2 YSYEKL. CDR3 length: 16 residues. Trimming removed 3 bases from V and 2 bases from J; junction bases left unmatched: 6. CDR3: CASSHADRVGNQPQHF. CDR3 bases: TGCGCCAGCAGCCACGCGGACAGGGTCGGCAATCAGCCCCAGCATTTT.

The rearrangement joins TRBV7-9 to TRBJ2-3; tentative D call: TRBD1 (6 bases). V lost 1 base, J lost 0 bases, and 17 bases lay in between. The CDR3 runs 18 residues. Looked up from germline, CDR1 is SEHNR and CDR2 is FQNEAQ (reference sequence). The CDR3 protein is CASSLDRVTSSSTDTQYF. CDR3 DNA: TGTGCCAGCAGCTTAGACAGGGTTACTTCTTCTAGCACAGATACGCAGTATTTT. Complete variable domain (other parts from reference TRBV7-9 and TRBJ2-3): DTGVSQNPRHKITKRGQNVTFRCDPISEHNRLYWYRQTLGQGPEFLTYFQNEAQLEKSRLLSDRFSAERPKGSFSTLEIQRTEQGDSAMYLCASSLDRVTSSSTDTQYFGPGTRLTVL.

The chain employs TRBV2 and TRBJ2-7; the match to TRBD1 covers 9 bases. The CDR3 loop spans 12 amino acids. With 11 bases clipped from V and 0 bases from J, the junction kept 2 bases outside the gene matches. Germline CDR1 reads SNHLY; CDR2 reads FYNNEI. The CDR3, as DNA: TGTGCCGGGGGACAGGGCTCCTACGAGCAGTACTTC. It yields the protein CAGGQGSYEQYF.

V and J are TRBV7-2 and TRBJ2-7; 9 bases are a match to TRBD1. V trimming: 5 bases; J trimming: 0 bases; junction bases outside the gene matches: 8. CDR3 length: 16 amino acids. Germline lookup yields CDR1 SGHTA and CDR2 FQGNSA. In nucleotides, the CDR3 is TGTGCCAGCAGCCGGACAGGGGCTACTTCCTCCTACGAGCAGTACTTC. Translating gives CASSRTGATSSYEQYF.

The chain employs TRBV7-8 and TRBJ2-7; D is undetermined. V dropped 1 base and J dropped 0 bases, with 10 bases sitting between them. Looked up from germline, CDR1 is SGHVS and CDR2 is FQNEAQ. The CDR3 extends over 15 amino acids. The CDR3 here is CASSLEARSSYEQYF. As DNA, the CDR3 is TGTGCCAGCAGCTTAGAAGCCCGCTCCTCCTACGAGCAGTACTTC.

The CDR3 sequence is CASSFSGGPSYEQYF. CDR3 nucleotides: TGTGCCAGCAGTTTCAGCGGGGGCCCCTCCTACGAGCAGTACTTC. This chain links TRBV9 with TRBJ2-7, with 8 bases lining up with TRBD2. CDR3 length equals 15 residues. Looked up from germline, CDR1 is SGDLS and CDR2 is YYNGEE. The ends lost 5 bases at V and 0 bases at J; junction bases unmatched: 7.

The CDR3 loop is CASSRGGTLEAKNIQYF. CDR3 sequence (DNA): TGTGCCAGCAGCCGGGGGGGAACACTAGAGGCCAAAAACATTCAGTACTTC. This chain links TRBV5-4 with TRBJ2-4; 8 nucleotides match TRBD2. Germline-derived CDR1 and CDR2 are SGHNT and YYREEE (reference sequence). The CDR3 has 17 residues. V lost 4 bases, J lost 1 base, and 10 bases stayed unmatched. Full variable domain (rest looked up from reference TRBV5-4 and TRBJ2-4): ETGVTQSPTHLIKTRGQQVTLRCSSQSGHNTVSWYQQALGQGPQFIFQYYREEENGRGNFPPRFSGLQFPNYSSELNVNALELDDSALYLCASSRGGTLEAKNIQYFGAGTRLSVL.

This rearrangement joins TRBV6-5 to TRBJ2-7, with D possibly TRBD1 on 6 matching bases. Germline V gives CDR1 MNHEY, CDR2 SVGAGI. The CDR3 sequence is 15 residues long. Trimming took 0 bases from V and 3 from J, leaving 12 bases between them. The CDR3 DNA is TGTGCCAGCAGTTACTCGGGGGCAGGGGTCTACGAGCAGTACTTC. Amino acids: CASSYSGAGVYEQYF.

The chain combines TRBV29-1 with TRBJ1-1; 7 nucleotides agree with TRBD1. Germline V gene sequence: CDR1 SQVTM, CDR2 ANQGSEA. The trim removed 6 bases at V and 4 bases at J, leaving 23 bases unmatched. The CDR3 covers 18 residues. The CDR3 region is CSVKGYTGQVLWGTEAFF. CDR3 in DNA: TGCAGCGTGAAGGGTTATACCGGACAGGTTCTTTGGGGCACTGAAGCTTTCTTT.

V usage is TRBV7-9 and J usage is TRBJ2-7, with a tentative D call TRBD1 (7 bases). Germline V gives CDR1 SEHNR, CDR2 FQNEAQ (reference sequence). The CDR3 is 18 residues long. The V end lost 5 bases, the J end lost 0 bases, and 23 bases lay between the germline ends. The CDR3, as DNA: TGTGCCAGCAGCCGCCCGACAGGGAGGAATTTGGCCTCCTACGAGCAGTACTTC. Translated, it gives CASSRPTGRNLASYEQYF.

The gene calls are TRBV7-2 and TRBJ1-5; perhaps TRBD1 as D (6 bases). Trimming stripped 5 bases from V and 4 bases from J, with 15 bases between. This CDR3 comprises 15 residues. Germline V gives CDR1 SGHTA, CDR2 FQGNSA. CDR3 sequence reads: CASSPERGRNQPQHF. CDR3 sequence (DNA): TGTGCCAGCAGCCCCGAGCGGGGGCGGAATCAGCCCCAGCATTTT.

The chain uses TRBV6-1 and TRBJ1-1, with D maybe TRBD1 (6 bases). V gave up 7 bases and J gave up 1 base, with 16 bases separating them. The CDR3 length is 15 residues. Germline-derived CDR1 and CDR2 are MNHNS and SASEGT. The CDR3 DNA follows: TGTGCCAGCAAAAGAATGGGACAACAGAACACTGAAGCTTTCTTT. This gives the protein CASKRMGQQNTEAFF.

The chain recombines TRBV19 with TRBJ1-2, with D uncertain. The CDR3 runs 14 residues. V shed 6 bases and J shed 7 bases, with 18 bases lying between them. CDR1 is LNHDA and CDR2 is SQIVND in the germline V gene (reference sequence). CDR3 in DNA: TGTGCCAGTAGCCGAAGGACCGGGATGGGTGGCTACACCTTC. It codes for CASSRRTGMGGYTF.